The subject of this entry is one T cell receptor (beta chain). Some clones are missing from TCRdb's copy, which holds only in-frame ones; the method was immunoSEQ multiplex PCR. Here the sample spans 250,000 or so clones, more than 75% being singletons. The sample originates from a study of cytomegalovirus exposure and HLA in healthy donors. Trimming cost V 1 base and J 8 bases, with 5 bases left between them. This CDR3 region has 11 residues. The V gene's germline CDR1 is MDHEN and CDR2 SYDVKM. The receptor was isolated from a man aged 18 to 30 in good health and CMV-seronegative. V gene TRBV28 combines with J gene TRBJ1-2; D not certain. Sample: PBMCs. The CDR3 region has the DNA TGTGCCAGCAGTTTATTGGCCGGCTACACCTTC. Translation gives CASSLLAGYTF.